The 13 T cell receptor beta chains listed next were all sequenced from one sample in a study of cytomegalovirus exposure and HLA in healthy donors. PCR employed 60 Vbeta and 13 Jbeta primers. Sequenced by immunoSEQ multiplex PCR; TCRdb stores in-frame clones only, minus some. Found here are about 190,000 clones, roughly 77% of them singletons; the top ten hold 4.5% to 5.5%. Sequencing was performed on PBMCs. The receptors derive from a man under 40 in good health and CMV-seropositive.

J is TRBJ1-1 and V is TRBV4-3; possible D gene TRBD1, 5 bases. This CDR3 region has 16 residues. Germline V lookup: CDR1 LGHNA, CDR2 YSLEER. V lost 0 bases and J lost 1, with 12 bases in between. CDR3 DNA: TGCGCCAGCAGCCAAGAATGGATGCAGGGGAACACTGAAGCTTTCTTT. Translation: CASSQEWMQGNTEAFF.

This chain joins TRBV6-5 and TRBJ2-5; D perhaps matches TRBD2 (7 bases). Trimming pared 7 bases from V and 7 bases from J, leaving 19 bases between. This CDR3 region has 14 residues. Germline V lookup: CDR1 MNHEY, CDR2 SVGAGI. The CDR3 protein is CASINPGGQGTQYF. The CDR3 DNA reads TGTGCCAGCATCAACCCCGGGGGGCAGGGGACCCAGTACTTC.

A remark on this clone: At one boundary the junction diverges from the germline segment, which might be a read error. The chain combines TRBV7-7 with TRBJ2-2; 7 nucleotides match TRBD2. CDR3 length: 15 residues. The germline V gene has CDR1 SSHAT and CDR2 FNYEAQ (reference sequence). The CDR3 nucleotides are TGTGCTAGCAGCCTGACACCAGCGGGGACCGGGGAGCTGTTTTTT. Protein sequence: CASSLTPAGTGELFF.

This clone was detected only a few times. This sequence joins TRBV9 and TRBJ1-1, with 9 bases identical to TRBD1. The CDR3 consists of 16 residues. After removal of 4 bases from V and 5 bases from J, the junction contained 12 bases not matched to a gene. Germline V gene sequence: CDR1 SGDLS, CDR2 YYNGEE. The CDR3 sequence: CASSPQRTGAGTEAFF. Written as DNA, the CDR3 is TGTGCCAGCAGCCCTCAGAGGACAGGGGCAGGGACTGAAGCTTTCTTT. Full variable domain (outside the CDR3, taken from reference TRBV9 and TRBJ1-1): DSGVTQTPKHLITATGQRVTLRCSPRSGDLSVYWYQQSLDQGLQFLIQYYNGEERAKGNILERFSAQQFPDLHSELNLSSLELGDSALYFCASSPQRTGAGTEAFFGQGTRLTVV.

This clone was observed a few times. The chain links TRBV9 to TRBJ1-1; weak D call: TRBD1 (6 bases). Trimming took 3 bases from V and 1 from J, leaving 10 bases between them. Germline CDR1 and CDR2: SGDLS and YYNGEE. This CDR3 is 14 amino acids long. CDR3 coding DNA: TGTGCCAGCAGCGCTTCGACAGGGAACACTGAAGCTTTCTTT. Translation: CASSASTGNTEAFF. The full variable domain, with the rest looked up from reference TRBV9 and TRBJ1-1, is DSGVTQTPKHLITATGQRVTLRCSPRSGDLSVYWYQQSLDQGLQFLIQYYNGEERAKGNILERFSAQQFPDLHSELNLSSLELGDSALYFCASSASTGNTEAFFGQGTRLTVV.

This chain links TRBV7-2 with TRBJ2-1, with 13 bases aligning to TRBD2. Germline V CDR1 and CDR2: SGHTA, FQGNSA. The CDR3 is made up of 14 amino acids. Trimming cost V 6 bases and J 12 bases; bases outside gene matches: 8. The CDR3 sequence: CASRQGTSGMVQFF. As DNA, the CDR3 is TGTGCCAGCAGACAAGGGACTAGCGGGATGGTGCAGTTCTTC.

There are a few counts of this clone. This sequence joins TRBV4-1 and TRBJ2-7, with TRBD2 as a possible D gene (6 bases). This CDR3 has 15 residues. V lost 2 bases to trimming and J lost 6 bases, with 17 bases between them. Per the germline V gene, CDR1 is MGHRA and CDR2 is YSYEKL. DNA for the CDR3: TGCGCCAGCAGCCAAAGGGAAGGCTGGAGGGGCGAGCAGTACTTC. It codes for CASSQREGWRGEQYF.

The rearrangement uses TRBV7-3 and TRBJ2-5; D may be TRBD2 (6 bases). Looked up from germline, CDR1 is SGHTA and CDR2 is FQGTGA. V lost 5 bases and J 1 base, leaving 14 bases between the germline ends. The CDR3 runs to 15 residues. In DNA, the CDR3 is TGTGCCAGCAGCCCCGTGAGCGGGCCCCAAGAGACCCAGTACTTC. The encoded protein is CASSPVSGPQETQYF.

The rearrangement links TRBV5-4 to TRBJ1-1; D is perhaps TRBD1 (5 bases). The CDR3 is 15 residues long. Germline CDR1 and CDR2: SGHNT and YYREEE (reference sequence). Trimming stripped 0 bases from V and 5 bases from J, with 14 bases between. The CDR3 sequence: CASSLARDLGTEAFF. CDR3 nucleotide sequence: TGTGCCAGCAGCTTGGCCCGGGACTTGGGGACTGAAGCTTTCTTT.

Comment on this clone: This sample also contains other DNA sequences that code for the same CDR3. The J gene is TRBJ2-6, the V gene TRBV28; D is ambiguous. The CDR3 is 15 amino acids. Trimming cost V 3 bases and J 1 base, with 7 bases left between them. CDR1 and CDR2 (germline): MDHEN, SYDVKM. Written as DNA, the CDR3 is TGTGCCAGCAGTTTGTCGGGTTCTGGGGCCAACGTCCTGACTTTC. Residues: CASSLSGSGANVLTF.

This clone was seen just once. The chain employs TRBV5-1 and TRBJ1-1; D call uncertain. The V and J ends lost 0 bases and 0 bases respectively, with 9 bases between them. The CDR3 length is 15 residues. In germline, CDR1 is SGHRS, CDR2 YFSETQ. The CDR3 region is CASSLGGGMNTEAFF. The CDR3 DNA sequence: TGCGCCAGCAGCTTGGGGGGAGGGATGAACACTGAAGCTTTCTTT.

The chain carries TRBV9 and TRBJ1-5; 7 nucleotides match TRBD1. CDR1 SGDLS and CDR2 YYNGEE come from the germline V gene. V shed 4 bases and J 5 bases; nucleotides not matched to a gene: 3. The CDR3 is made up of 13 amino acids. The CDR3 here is CASSNTGDQPQHF. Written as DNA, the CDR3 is TGTGCCAGCAGCAACACAGGGGATCAGCCCCAGCATTTT.

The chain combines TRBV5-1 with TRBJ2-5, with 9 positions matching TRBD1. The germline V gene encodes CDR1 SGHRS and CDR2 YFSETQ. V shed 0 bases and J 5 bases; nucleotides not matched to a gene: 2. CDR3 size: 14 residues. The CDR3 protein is CASSLGDRVETQYF. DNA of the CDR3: TGCGCCAGCAGCTTGGGGGACAGGGTTGAGACCCAGTACTTC.